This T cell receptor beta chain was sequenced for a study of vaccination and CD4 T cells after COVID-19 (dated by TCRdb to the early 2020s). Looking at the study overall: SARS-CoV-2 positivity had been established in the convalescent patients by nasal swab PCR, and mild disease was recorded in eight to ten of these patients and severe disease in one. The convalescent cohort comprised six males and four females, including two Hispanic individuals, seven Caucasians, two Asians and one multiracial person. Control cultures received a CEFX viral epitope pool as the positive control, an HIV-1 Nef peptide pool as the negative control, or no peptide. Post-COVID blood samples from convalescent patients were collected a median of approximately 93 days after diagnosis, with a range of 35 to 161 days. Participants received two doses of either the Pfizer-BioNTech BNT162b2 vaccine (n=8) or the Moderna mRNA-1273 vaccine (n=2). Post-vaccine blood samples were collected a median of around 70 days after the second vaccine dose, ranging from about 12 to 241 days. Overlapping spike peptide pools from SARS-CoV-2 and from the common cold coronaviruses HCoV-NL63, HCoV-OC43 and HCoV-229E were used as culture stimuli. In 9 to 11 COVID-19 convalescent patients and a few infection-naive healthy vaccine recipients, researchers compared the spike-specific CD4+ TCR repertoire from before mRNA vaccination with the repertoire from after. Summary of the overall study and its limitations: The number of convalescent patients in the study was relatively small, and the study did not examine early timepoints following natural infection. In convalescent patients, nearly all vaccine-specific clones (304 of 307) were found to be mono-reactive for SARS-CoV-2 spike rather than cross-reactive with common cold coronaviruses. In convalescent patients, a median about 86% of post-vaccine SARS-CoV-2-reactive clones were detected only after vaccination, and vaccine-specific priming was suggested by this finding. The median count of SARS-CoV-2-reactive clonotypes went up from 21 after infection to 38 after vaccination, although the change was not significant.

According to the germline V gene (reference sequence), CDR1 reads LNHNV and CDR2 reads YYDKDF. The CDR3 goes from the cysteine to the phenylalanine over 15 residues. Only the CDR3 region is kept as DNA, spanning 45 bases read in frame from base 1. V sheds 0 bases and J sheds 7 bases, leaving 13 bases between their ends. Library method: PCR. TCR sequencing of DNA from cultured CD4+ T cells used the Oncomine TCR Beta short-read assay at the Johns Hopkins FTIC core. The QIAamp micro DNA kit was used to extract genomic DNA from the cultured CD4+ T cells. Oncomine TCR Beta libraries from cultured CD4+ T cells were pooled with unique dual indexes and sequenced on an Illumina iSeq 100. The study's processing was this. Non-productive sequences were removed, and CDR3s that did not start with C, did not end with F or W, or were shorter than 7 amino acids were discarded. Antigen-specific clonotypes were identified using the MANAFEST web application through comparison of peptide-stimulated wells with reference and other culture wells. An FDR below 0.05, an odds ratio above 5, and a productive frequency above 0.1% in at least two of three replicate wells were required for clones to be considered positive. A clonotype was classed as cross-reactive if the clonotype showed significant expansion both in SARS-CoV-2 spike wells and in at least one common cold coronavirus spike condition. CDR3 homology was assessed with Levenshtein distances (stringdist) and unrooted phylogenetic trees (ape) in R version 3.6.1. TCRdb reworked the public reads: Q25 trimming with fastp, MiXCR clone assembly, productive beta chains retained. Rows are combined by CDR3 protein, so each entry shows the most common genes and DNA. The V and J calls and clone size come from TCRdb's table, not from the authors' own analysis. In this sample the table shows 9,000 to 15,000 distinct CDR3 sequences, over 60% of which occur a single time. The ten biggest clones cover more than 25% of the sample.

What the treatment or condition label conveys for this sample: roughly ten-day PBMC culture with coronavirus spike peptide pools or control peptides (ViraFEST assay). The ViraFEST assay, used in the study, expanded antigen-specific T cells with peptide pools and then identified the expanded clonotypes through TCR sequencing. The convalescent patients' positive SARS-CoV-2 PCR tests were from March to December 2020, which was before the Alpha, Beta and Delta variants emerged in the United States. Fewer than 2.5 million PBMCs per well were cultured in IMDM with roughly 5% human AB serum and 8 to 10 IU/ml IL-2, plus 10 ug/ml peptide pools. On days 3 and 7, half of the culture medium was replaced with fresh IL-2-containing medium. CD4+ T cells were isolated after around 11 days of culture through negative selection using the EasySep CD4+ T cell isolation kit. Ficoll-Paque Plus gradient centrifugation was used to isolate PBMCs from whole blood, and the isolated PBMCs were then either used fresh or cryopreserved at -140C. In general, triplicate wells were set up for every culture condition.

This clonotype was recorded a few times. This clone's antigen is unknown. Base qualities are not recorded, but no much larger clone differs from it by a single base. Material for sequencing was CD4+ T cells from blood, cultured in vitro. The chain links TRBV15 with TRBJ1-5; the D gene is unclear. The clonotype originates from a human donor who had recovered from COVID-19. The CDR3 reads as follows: CATSRDTGGGQPQHF. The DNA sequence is TGTGCCACCAGCAGAGATACGGGTGGTGGGCAGCCCCAGCATTTT.